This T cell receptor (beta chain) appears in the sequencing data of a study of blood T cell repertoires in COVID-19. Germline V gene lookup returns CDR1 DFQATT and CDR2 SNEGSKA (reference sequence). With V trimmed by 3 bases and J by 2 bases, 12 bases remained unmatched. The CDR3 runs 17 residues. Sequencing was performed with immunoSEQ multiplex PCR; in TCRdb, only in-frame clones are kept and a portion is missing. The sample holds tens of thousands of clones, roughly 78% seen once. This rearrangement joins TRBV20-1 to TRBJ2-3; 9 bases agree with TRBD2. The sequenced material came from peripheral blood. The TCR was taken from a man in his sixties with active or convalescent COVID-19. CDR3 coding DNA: TGCAGTGCTAGTGGGGCTAGCGGGGCTCTACTCACAGATACGCAGTATTTT. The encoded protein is CSASGASGALLTDTQYF.